This is a list of T cell receptor beta chains from one sample in a study of identical twins. MiXCR, run by TCRdb on the 5' RACE reads, gives a single entry per CDR3 protein. The data contain around 470,000 distinct CDR3 sequences, 14% of them singletons. This sample also belongs to another study, concerning yellow fever vaccine responses in identical twins.

Material for sequencing was CD4+ T cells sorted from blood. These receptors were collected from a woman younger than 35 in good health. Each CDR3 is given with its conserved first and last residue. A D gene is named only where the DNA matches it firmly. Part of the rows lack a size; the others show once, few, many or a class for expanded clones.

J gene: TRBJ1-1; CDR3 length: 14; D gene: TRBD1; V gene: TRBV5-6; clone size: NA; CDR3 DNA: TGTGCTAGCAGCTTTGGGACAGGGGGACCTGAAGCTTTCTTT; CDR3 protein: CASSFGTGGPEAFF
J gene: TRBJ2-7; CDR3 length: 12; D gene: NA; V gene: TRBV29-1; clone size: many; CDR3 DNA: TGCAGCGTTGCTAGTCAATCCTACGAGCAGTACTTC; CDR3 protein: CSVASQSYEQYF
J gene: TRBJ2-5; CDR3 length: 17; D gene: NA; V gene: TRBV9; clone size: NA; CDR3 DNA: TGTGCCAGCAGCGTAGCTGGGGTGGGGACTTCACAAGAGACCCAGTACTTC; CDR3 protein: CASSVAGVGTSQETQYF
J gene: TRBJ2-4; CDR3 length: 13; D gene: NA; V gene: TRBV20-1; clone size: few; CDR3 DNA: TGCAGTGCTAGAGTTATAGCCAAAAACATTCAGTACTTC; CDR3 protein: CSARVIAKNIQYF
J gene: TRBJ2-1; CDR3 length: 13; D gene: NA; V gene: TRBV7-2; clone size: NA; CDR3 DNA: TGTGCCAGCGGGGGGGCCTTTAACGATGAGCAGTTCTTC; CDR3 protein: CASGGAFNDEQFF
J gene: TRBJ2-2; CDR3 length: 14; D gene: NA; V gene: TRBV6-1; clone size: many; CDR3 DNA: TGTGCCAGCAGTGGAAGGACTCATACCGGGGAGCTGTTTTTT; CDR3 protein: CASSGRTHTGELFF
J gene: TRBJ2-1; CDR3 length: 11; D gene: NA; V gene: TRBV27; clone size: NA; CDR3 DNA: TGTGCCAGCACAAGGGCCGGAGAGCAGTTCTTC; CDR3 protein: CASTRAGEQFF
J gene: TRBJ2-7; CDR3 length: 14; D gene: TRBD1; V gene: TRBV27; clone size: few; CDR3 DNA: TGTGCCAGCAGTCGACAGGGTGGTTTCTACGAGCAGTACTTC; CDR3 protein: CASSRQGGFYEQYF
J gene: TRBJ2-7; CDR3 length: 12; D gene: NA; V gene: TRBV6-2/TRBV6-3; clone size: NA; CDR3 DNA: TGTGCCAGCGGCGGACTACCGTACGAGCAGTACTTC; CDR3 protein: CASGGLPYEQYF
J gene: TRBJ2-6; CDR3 length: 16; D gene: NA; V gene: TRBV6-1; clone size: NA; CDR3 DNA: TGTGCCAGCAGGGGGAAGGCCTCTCTGGGGACCAACGTCCTGACTTTC; CDR3 protein: CASRGKASLGTNVLTF
J gene: TRBJ2-7; CDR3 length: 14; D gene: NA; V gene: TRBV20-1; clone size: NA; CDR3 DNA: TGCAGTGCTGAAATGACGGCCGGCTCCTACGAGCAGTACTTC; CDR3 protein: CSAEMTAGSYEQYF
J gene: TRBJ2-3; CDR3 length: 16; D gene: TRBD1; V gene: TRBV12-3/TRBV12-4; clone size: few; CDR3 DNA: TGTGCCAGCAGCTCCACCAGGGGGTTTCGCACAGATACGCAGTATTTT; CDR3 protein: CASSSTRGFRTDTQYF
J gene: TRBJ1-1; CDR3 length: 13; D gene: NA; V gene: TRBV18; clone size: NA; CDR3 DNA: TGTGCCAGCTCACCAGCACAGGACAAAAGAGCTTTCTTT; CDR3 protein: CASSPAQDKRAFF
J gene: TRBJ2-3; CDR3 length: 13; D gene: NA; V gene: TRBV10-3; clone size: NA; CDR3 DNA: TGTGCCATCAGGGGGACTGATGAGAATACGCAGTATTTT; CDR3 protein: CAIRGTDENTQYF
J gene: TRBJ2-7; CDR3 length: 15; D gene: TRBD1; V gene: TRBV28; clone size: NA; CDR3 DNA: TGTGCCAGCAGTATCGTCCAGGGGGCGGGGTACGAGCAGTACTTC; CDR3 protein: CASSIVQGAGYEQYF
J gene: TRBJ2-1; CDR3 length: 14; D gene: TRBD2; V gene: TRBV20-1; clone size: NA; CDR3 DNA: TGCAGTGCTGGGGTAGCGGGACCTTACAATGAGCAGTTCTTC; CDR3 protein: CSAGVAGPYNEQFF
J gene: TRBJ2-5; CDR3 length: 13; D gene: NA; V gene: TRBV25-1; clone size: few; CDR3 DNA: TGTGCCAGCAGTGGACTAAAGCTGGAGACCCAGTACTTC; CDR3 protein: CASSGLKLETQYF
J gene: TRBJ2-3; CDR3 length: 16; D gene: TRBD2; V gene: TRBV11-3; clone size: NA; CDR3 DNA: TGTGCCAGCAGCTTAGGGGGACTAGAGGGAACAGATACGCAGTATTTT; CDR3 protein: CASSLGGLEGTDTQYF
J gene: TRBJ2-3; CDR3 length: 16; D gene: TRBD2; V gene: TRBV7-3; clone size: few; CDR3 DNA: TGTGCCAGCAGCCCTGGAGCGGGGGGAACCACAGATACGCAGTATTTT; CDR3 protein: CASSPGAGGTTDTQYF
J gene: TRBJ2-3; CDR3 length: 13; D gene: NA; V gene: TRBV20-1; clone size: many; CDR3 DNA: TGCAGTGCCCCAGGGGACCAGGCAGATACGCAGTATTTT; CDR3 protein: CSAPGDQADTQYF
J gene: TRBJ2-3; CDR3 length: 15; D gene: NA; V gene: TRBV10-3; clone size: NA; CDR3 DNA: TGTGCCATCAGTGAGTCGATGATTAGATCAGATACGCAGTATTTT; CDR3 protein: CAISESMIRSDTQYF
J gene: TRBJ2-5; CDR3 length: 13; D gene: NA; V gene: TRBV3-1; clone size: few; CDR3 DNA: TGTGCCAGCAGCCACGGAAAGCAAGAGACCCAGTACTTC; CDR3 protein: CASSHGKQETQYF
J gene: TRBJ2-7; CDR3 length: 12; D gene: NA; V gene: TRBV20-1; clone size: NA; CDR3 DNA: TGCAGTGCTAGGTGGGCGAGCTACGAGCAGTACTTC; CDR3 protein: CSARWASYEQYF
J gene: TRBJ2-3; CDR3 length: 15; D gene: TRBD1; V gene: TRBV7-9; clone size: NA; CDR3 DNA: TGTGCCAGCAGCTCGAAGGACAGGGTGGGGGATACGCAGTATTTT; CDR3 protein: CASSSKDRVGDTQYF